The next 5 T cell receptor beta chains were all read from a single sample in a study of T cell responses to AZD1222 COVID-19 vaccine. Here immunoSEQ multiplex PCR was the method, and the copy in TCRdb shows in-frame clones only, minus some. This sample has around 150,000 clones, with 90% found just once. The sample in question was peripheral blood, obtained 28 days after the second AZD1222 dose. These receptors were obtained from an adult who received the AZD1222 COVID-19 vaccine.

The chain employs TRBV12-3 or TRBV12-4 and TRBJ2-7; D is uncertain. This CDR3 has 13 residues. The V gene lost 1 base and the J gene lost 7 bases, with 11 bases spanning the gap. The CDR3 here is CASSLDWGREQYF. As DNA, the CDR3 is TGTGCCAGCAGTTTAGACTGGGGTCGGGAGCAGTACTTC.

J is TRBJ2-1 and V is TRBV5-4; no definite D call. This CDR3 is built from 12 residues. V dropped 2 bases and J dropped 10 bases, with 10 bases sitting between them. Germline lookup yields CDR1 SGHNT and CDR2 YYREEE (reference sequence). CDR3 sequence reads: CASSFQDSEQFF. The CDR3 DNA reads TGTGCCAGCAGCTTCCAGGATTCCGAGCAGTTCTTC.

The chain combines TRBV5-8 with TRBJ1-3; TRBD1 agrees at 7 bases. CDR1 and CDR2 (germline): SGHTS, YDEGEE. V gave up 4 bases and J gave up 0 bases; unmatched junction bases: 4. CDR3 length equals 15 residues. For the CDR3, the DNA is TGTGCCAGCAGCCCGGACAGGATCTCTGGAAACACCATATATTTT. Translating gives CASSPDRISGNTIYF.

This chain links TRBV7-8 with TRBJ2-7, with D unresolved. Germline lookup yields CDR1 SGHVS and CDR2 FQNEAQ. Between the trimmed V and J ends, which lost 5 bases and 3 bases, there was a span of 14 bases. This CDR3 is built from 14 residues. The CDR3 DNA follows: TGTGCCAGCAGCCAAACCGACGGAATCTACGAGCAGTACTTC. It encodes CASSQTDGIYEQYF.

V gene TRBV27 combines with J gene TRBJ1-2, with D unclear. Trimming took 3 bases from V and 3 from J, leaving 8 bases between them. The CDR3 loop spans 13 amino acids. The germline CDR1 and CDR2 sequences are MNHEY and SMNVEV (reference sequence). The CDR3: CASSLDRDYGYTF. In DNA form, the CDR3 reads TGTGCCAGCAGTTTGGACCGAGACTATGGCTACACCTTC.